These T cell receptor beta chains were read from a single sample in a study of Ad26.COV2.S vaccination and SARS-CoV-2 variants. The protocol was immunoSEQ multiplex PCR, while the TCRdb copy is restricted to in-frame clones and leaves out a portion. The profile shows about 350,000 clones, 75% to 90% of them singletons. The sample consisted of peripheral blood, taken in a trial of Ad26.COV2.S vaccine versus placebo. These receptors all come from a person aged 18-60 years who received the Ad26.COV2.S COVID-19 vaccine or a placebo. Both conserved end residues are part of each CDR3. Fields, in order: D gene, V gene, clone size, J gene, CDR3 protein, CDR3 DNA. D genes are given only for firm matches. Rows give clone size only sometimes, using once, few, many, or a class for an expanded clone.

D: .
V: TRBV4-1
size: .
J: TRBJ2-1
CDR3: CASSLFQTNEQFF
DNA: TGCGCCAGCAGCCTTTTCCAGACCAATGAGCAGTTCTTC

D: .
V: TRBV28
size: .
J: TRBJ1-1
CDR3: CASSLANTEAFF
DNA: TGTGCCAGCAGTTTGGCTAACACTGAAGCTTTCTTT

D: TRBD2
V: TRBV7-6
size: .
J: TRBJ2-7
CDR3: CASSPMTGGPYEQYF
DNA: TGTGCCAGCAGCCCCATGACGGGGGGGCCGTACGAGCAGTACTTC

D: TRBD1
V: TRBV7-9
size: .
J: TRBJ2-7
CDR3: CASSLGQGEYEQYF
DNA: TGTGCCAGCAGCCTCGGACAGGGGGAGTACGAGCAGTACTTC

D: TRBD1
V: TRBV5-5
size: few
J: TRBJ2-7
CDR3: CASSFTGAVEQYF
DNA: TGTGCCAGCAGCTTTACAGGGGCCGTCGAGCAGTACTTC

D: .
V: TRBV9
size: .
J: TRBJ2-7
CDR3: CASSVGGNYEQYF
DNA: TGTGCCAGCAGCGTGGGGGGAAACTACGAGCAGTACTTC

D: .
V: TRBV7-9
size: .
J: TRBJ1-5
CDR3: CASSFAVNQPQHF
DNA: TGTGCCAGCAGCTTTGCTGTAAATCAGCCCCAGCATTTT

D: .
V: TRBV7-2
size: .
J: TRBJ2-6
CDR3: CASSLGSGANVLTF
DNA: TGTGCCAGCAGCCTGGGCTCTGGGGCCAACGTCCTGACTTTC

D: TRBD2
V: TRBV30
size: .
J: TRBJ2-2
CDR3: CAWGLADRLNTGELFF
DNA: TGTGCCTGGGGACTAGCGGACCGTTTAAACACCGGGGAGCTGTTTTTT

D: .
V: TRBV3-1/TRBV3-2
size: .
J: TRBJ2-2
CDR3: CASSRGPNTGELFF
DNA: TGTGCCAGCAGCCGGGGACCTAACACCGGGGAGCTGTTTTTT

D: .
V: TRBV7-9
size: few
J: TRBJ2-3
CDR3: CASSRAQTTDTQYF
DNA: TGTGCCAGCAGCCGGGCACAGACTACAGATACGCAGTATTTT

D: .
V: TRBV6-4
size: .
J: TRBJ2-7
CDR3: CASSGRRGHEQYF
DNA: TGTGCCAGCAGTGGCCGTCGGGGCCACGAGCAGTACTTC

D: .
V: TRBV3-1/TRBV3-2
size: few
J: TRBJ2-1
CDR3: CASSSRDSYYNEQFF
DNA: TGTGCCAGCAGCTCTCGGGACTCCTACTACAATGAGCAGTTCTTC

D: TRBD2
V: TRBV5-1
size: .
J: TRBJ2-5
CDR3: CASSFQPSGRGETQYF
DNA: TGCGCCAGCAGCTTCCAGCCGAGCGGGAGGGGGGAGACCCAGTACTTC

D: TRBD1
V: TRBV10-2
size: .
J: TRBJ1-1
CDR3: CASSEPGQGNTEAFF
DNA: TGCGCCAGCAGTGAGCCCGGACAGGGGAACACTGAAGCTTTCTTT

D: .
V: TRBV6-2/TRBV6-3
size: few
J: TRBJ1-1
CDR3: CASSSLAEAFF
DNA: TGTGCCAGCAGTTCGTTAGCTGAAGCTTTCTTT

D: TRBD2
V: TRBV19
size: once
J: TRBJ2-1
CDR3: CASAAGAVYNEQFF
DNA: TGTGCCAGTGCAGCGGGAGCAGTCTACAATGAGCAGTTCTTC

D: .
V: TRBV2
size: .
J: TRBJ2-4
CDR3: CASRGSRSSVAKNIQYF
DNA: TGTGCCAGCAGGGGAAGCCGGTCTTCGGTCGCCAAAAACATTCAGTACTTC

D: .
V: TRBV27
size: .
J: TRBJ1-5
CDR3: CASSLLGGNQPQHF
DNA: TGTGCCAGCAGTTTATTAGGTGGCAATCAGCCCCAGCATTTT

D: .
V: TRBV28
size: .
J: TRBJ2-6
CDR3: CASRELTDLGANVLTF
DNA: TGTGCCAGCAGAGAACTGACCGACTTGGGGGCCAACGTCCTGACTTTC

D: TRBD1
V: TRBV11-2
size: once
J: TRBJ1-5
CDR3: CASSLGQGGYQPQHF
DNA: TGTGCCAGCAGCTTAGGACAGGGCGGCTATCAGCCCCAGCATTTT

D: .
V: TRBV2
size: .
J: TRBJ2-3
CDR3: CASKWGTNTDTQYF
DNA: TGTGCCAGCAAGTGGGGGACGAACACAGATACGCAGTATTTT

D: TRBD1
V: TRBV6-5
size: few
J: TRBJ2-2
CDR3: CASTAGTGATGELFF
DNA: TGTGCCAGCACCGCCGGGACAGGGGCCACCGGGGAGCTGTTTTTT

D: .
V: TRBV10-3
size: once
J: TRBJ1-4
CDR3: CAITPDLGAKLFF
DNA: TGTGCCATCACCCCAGACCTTGGGGCAAAACTGTTTTTT

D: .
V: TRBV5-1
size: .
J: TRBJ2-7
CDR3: CASSLRTGYTYEQYF
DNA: TGCGCCAGCAGCTTGAGGACTGGTTACACCTACGAGCAGTACTTC

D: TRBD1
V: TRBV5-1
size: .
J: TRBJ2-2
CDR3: CASSSQGANGELFF
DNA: TGCGCCAGCAGCTCACAGGGGGCTAACGGGGAGCTGTTTTTT

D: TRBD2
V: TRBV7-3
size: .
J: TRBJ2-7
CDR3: CASSRSGEGEQYF
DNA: TGTGCCAGCAGCCGGTCGGGGGAGGGAGAGCAGTACTTC

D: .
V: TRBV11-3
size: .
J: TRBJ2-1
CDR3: CASSLDKGPINEQFF
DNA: TGTGCCAGCAGCTTAGATAAAGGACCAATTAATGAGCAGTTCTTC

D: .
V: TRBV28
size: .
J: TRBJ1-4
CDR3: CASSSRRTSRGVAEKLFF
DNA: TGTGCCAGCAGTTCCAGACGGACCTCTCGAGGAGTAGCGGAAAAACTGTTTTTT

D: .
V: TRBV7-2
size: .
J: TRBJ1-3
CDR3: CASSPWGGEAGNTIYF
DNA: TGTGCCAGCAGCCCCTGGGGAGGAGAGGCTGGAAACACCATATATTTT

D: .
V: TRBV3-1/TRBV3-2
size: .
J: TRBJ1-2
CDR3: CASSQSGANYGYTF
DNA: TGTGCCAGCAGCCAATCCGGGGCTAACTATGGCTACACCTTC

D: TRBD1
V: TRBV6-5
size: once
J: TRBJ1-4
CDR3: CASSLTGANEKLFF
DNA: TGTGCCAGCAGTTTGACAGGGGCTAATGAAAAACTGTTTTTT

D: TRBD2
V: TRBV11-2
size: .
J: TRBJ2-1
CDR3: CASSFSGTSGYNEQFF
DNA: TGTGCCAGCAGCTTCTCCGGGACTAGCGGATACAATGAGCAGTTCTTC

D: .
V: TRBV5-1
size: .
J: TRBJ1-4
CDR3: CASSLGPRDPNEKLFF
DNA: TGCGCCAGCAGCTTGGGACCGCGGGACCCTAATGAAAAACTGTTTTTT

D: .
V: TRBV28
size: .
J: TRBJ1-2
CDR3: CASSFLDRNYGYTF
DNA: TGTGCCAGCAGTTTTTTGGACCGTAACTATGGCTACACCTTC

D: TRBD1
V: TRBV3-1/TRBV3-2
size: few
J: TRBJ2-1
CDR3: CASSQDLPGGYNEQFF
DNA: TGTGCCAGCAGCCAAGATCTGCCAGGGGGTTACAATGAGCAGTTCTTC

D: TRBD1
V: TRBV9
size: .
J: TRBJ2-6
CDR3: CASSPTQGGPGANVLTF
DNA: TGTGCCAGCAGCCCCACACAGGGGGGCCCTGGGGCCAACGTCCTGACTTTC

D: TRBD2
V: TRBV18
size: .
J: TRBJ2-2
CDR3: CASSKKREHTGELFF
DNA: TGTGCCAGCTCAAAGAAGCGGGAGCACACCGGGGAGCTGTTTTTT

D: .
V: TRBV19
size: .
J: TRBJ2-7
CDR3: CASSILAESYEQYF
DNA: TGTGCCAGTAGTATCTTGGCGGAGTCCTACGAGCAGTACTTC

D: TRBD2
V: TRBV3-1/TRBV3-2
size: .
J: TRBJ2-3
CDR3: CASSQVGLAGVKDTQYF
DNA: TGTGCCAGCAGCCAAGTAGGACTAGCGGGAGTTAAAGATACGCAGTATTTT

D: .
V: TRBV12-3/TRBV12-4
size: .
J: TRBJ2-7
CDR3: CASRDIGDYEQYF
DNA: TGTGCCAGCCGGGACATCGGAGACTACGAGCAGTACTTC

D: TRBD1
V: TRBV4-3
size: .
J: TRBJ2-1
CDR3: CASSQSPQGQGLGNEQFF
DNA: TGCGCCAGCAGCCAATCCCCACAGGGGCAGGGCTTGGGCAATGAGCAGTTCTTC

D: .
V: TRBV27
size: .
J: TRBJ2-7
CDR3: CASRWDTVSYEQYF
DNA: TGTGCCAGCAGATGGGACACGGTCTCCTACGAGCAGTACTTC

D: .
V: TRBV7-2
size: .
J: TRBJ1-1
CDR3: CASSLTADRANTEAFF
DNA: TGTGCCAGCAGCCTTACCGCGGACAGAGCGAACACTGAAGCTTTCTTT

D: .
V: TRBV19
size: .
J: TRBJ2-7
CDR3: CASSSQGYGNEQYF
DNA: TGTGCCAGTAGTAGCCAAGGGTATGGGAACGAGCAGTACTTC

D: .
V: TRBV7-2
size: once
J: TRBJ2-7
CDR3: CASSLGVPWTPYEQYF
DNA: TGTGCCAGCAGCTTAGGGGTCCCGTGGACTCCCTACGAGCAGTACTTC

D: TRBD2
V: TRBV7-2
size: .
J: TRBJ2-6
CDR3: CASSPIAGVLSGANVLTF
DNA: TGTGCCAGCAGCCCTATAGCGGGGGTCCTCTCTGGGGCCAACGTCCTGACTTTC

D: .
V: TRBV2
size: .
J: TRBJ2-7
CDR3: CASSYLDRAGEQYF
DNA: TGTGCCAGCAGCTATCTCGACCGTGCGGGAGAGCAGTACTTC

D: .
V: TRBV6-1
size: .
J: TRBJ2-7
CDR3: CASSEAASQSSYEQYF
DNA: TGTGCCAGCAGTGAAGCCGCCAGCCAAAGCTCCTACGAGCAGTACTTC

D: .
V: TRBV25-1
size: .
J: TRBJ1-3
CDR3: CASSEFELSSGNTIYF
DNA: TGTGCCAGCAGTGAATTTGAGCTAAGCTCTGGAAACACCATATATTTT

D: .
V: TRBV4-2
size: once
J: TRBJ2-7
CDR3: CASSQVLEPYEQYF
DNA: TGTGCCAGCAGCCAAGTTCTTGAACCCTACGAGCAGTACTTC

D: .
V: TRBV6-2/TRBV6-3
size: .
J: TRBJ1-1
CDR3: CASSYSITGRSMNTEAFF
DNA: TGTGCCAGCAGTTACTCGATAACGGGACGGTCGATGAACACTGAAGCTTTCTTT

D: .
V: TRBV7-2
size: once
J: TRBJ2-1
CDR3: CASSQYTYTHNEQFF
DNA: TGTGCCAGCAGCCAGTACACTTACACCCACAATGAGCAGTTCTTC

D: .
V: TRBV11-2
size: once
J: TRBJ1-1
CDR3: CASSRPGTEAFF
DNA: TGTGCCAGCAGCCGACCAGGGACAGAAGCTTTCTTT

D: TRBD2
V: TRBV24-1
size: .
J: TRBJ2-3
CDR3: CATSPLAGGSTDTQYF
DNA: TGTGCCACCAGTCCCCTAGCGGGGGGGAGCACAGATACGCAGTATTTT

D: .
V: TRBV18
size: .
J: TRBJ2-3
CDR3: CASSPLTGVRADTQYF
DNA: TGTGCCAGCTCACCACTAACGGGAGTCCGGGCAGATACGCAGTATTTT

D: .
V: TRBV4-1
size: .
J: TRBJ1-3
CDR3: CASSRGGSGNTIYF
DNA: TGCGCCAGCAGCCGGGGGGGCTCTGGAAACACCATATATTTT

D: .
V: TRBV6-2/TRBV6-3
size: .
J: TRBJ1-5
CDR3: CASSLAGGTVQPQHF
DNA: TGTGCCAGCAGTCTCGCGGGAGGGACGGTCCAGCCCCAGCATTTT

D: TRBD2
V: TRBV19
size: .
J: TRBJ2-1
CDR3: CASSIDLRGSYNEQFF
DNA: TGTGCCAGTAGTATAGATCTGCGGGGGTCCTACAATGAGCAGTTCTTC

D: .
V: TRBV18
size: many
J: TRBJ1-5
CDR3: CASSPDSQPQHF
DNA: TGTGCCAGCTCACCTGACAGTCAGCCCCAGCATTTT